This TCR beta chain comes out of a study of a mutant IDH1 vaccine in newly diagnosed glioma. Details on this clone: Its antigen is still unknown.

Sequencing was performed with immunoSEQ multiplex PCR; in TCRdb, only in-frame clones are kept and a portion is missing. Seen here are tens of thousands of clones, around 86% observed once, and the top ten hold roughly 2%. Between the trimmed V and J ends, which lost 5 bases and 6 bases, there was a span of 11 bases. CDR1 and CDR2 (germline): MDHEN, SYDVKM. CDR3 length: 12 residues. The time point here: week 35, safety follow-up. With topical imiquimod, each dose of the vaccine consisted of 300 ug of mutant IDH1 20-mer peptide. The material sequenced was PBMCs, taken from a glioma patient whose treatment included an IDH1 peptide vaccine. This TCR derives from a man aged 30-40 years with glioma. This chain links TRBV28 with TRBJ2-7; possible D gene TRBD2, 6 bases. CDR3 DNA sequence: TGTGCCAGCAGTGAGCGGGTGGGCGAGCAGTACTTC. It yields the protein CASSERVGEQYF.